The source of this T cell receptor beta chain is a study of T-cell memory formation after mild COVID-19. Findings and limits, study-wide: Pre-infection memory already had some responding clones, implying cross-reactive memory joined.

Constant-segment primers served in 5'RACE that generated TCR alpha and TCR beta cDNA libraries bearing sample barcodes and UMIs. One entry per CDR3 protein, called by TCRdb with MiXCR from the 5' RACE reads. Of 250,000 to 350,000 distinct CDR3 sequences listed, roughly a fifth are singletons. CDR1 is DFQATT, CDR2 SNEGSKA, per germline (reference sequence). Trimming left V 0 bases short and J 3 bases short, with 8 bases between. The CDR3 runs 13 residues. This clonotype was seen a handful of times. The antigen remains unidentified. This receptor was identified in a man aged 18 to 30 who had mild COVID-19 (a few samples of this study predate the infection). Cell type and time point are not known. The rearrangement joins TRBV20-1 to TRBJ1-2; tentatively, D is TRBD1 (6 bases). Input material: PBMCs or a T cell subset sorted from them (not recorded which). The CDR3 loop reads CSARDKGDYGYTF. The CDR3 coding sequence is TGCAGTGCTAGAGATAAGGGGGACTATGGCTACACCTTC.